The rows below give T cell receptor beta chains drawn from one sample of a study of blood T cell repertoires in COVID-19. Assay: immunoSEQ multiplex PCR; the TCRdb copy retains only in-frame clones and omits some. The sample shows about 150,000 clones, 75% to 85% of them seen only once. The sample was peripheral blood. These receptors came from a woman aged 55-70 years with COVID-19, enrolled during active disease. CDR3s include the opening cysteine and the closing phenylalanine or tryptophan. The order of the fields is J gene, D gene, V gene, clone size, CDR3 length, CDR3 protein, CDR3 DNA. A D gene is named only where the DNA matches it firmly. Only part of the rows carry a size: once, few, many, or a class if the clone is expanded.

TRBJ2-2,TRBD2,TRBV7-3,-,16,CASSPGLAVNTGELFF,TGTGCCAGCAGCCCGGGACTAGCGGTTAACACCGGGGAGCTGTTTTTT
TRBJ1-1,TRBD1,TRBV14,-,15,CASSITGQLSTEAFF,TGTGCCAGCAGCATAACGGGACAGTTATCCACTGAAGCTTTCTTT
TRBJ2-2,-,TRBV18,-,15,CASSPRGQSPGELFF,TGTGCCAGCTCACCACGGGGCCAAAGCCCCGGGGAGCTGTTTTTT
TRBJ2-2,-,TRBV7-2,-,14,CASSLSRATGELFF,TGTGCCAGCAGCTTGTCCAGGGCAACCGGGGAGCTGTTTTTT
TRBJ1-5,-,TRBV27,-,17,CASSALGLGGANQPQHF,TGTGCCAGCAGTGCCCTGGGACTGGGGGGGGCCAATCAGCCCCAGCATTTT
TRBJ2-1,TRBD2,TRBV7-2,-,14,CASSLGLAHNEQFF,TGTGCCAGCAGCTTGGGACTAGCTCACAATGAGCAGTTCTTC
TRBJ1-5,-,TRBV18,-,16,CASSPQEGAGNQPQHF,TGTGCCAGCTCACCACAGGAGGGCGCCGGCAATCAGCCCCAGCATTTT
TRBJ2-3,-,TRBV21-1,-,15,CASSKALGGTDTQYF,TGTGCCAGCAGCAAAGCGCTCGGGGGCACAGATACGCAGTATTTT
TRBJ2-1,-,TRBV11-2,-,14,CASSLSPRSGEQFF,TGTGCCAGCAGCTTATCCCCCCGTTCCGGTGAGCAGTTCTTC
TRBJ2-2,TRBD1,TRBV3-1/TRBV3-2,-,15,CASQSGTGITGELFF,TGTGCCAGCCAGTCCGGGACAGGGATCACCGGGGAGCTGTTTTTT
TRBJ1-4,-,TRBV6-1,-,16,CASSEIMGPLNEKLFF,TGTGCCAGCAGTGAAATAATGGGGCCTCTTAATGAAAAACTGTTTTTT
TRBJ2-5,-,TRBV25-1,-,14,CASSEPGGVKTQYF,TGTGCCAGCAGCGAGCCCGGCGGGGTGAAGACCCAGTACTTC
TRBJ2-2,-,TRBV5-8,-,13,CASSYTNTGELFF,TGTGCCAGCAGCTACACCAACACCGGGGAGCTGTTTTTT
TRBJ1-4,-,TRBV7-9,-,15,CASSNGGVANEKLFF,TGTGCCAGCAGTAATGGGGGGGTAGCTAATGAAAAACTGTTTTTT
TRBJ2-2,-,TRBV2,-,14,CASKVSVFGRELFF,TGTGCCAGCAAGGTGAGCGTATTTGGCCGGGAGCTGTTTTTT
TRBJ1-2,-,TRBV14,-,17,CASSPLTGRSTTYGYTF,TGTGCCAGCAGCCCCTTGACAGGCCGAAGTACCACCTATGGCTACACCTTC
TRBJ1-3,-,TRBV5-1,-,15,CASSRDTTSGNTIYF,TGCGCCAGCAGCCGGGACACGACCTCTGGAAACACCATATATTTT
TRBJ1-1,-,TRBV7-9,-,18,CASSPIGRAQGVNTEAFF,TGTGCCAGCAGTCCTATTGGAAGGGCACAGGGCGTGAACACTGAAGCTTTCTTT
TRBJ2-7,-,TRBV19,-,15,CASSIDVRGTNEQYF,TGTGCCAGTAGTATAGACGTAAGGGGGACTAACGAGCAGTACTTC
TRBJ2-3,-,TRBV4-1,-,11,CASFSGNTQYF,TGCGCCAGCTTCTCGGGGAATACGCAGTATTTT
TRBJ1-1,TRBD1,TRBV7-3,-,14,CASSLGGTGAQAFF,TGTGCCAGCAGCTTAGGCGGGACAGGGGCGCAAGCTTTCTTT
TRBJ1-1,-,TRBV6-5,-,15,CASRLQVVSRTEAFF,TGTGCCAGCAGATTACAGGTGGTGAGTCGGACTGAAGCTTTCTTT
TRBJ2-1,TRBD2,TRBV5-1,-,18,CASSLGLAGTLSYNEQFF,TGCGCCAGCAGCTTGGGACTAGCGGGAACGCTGTCCTACAATGAGCAGTTCTTC
TRBJ1-2,-,TRBV5-1,once,15,CASTLVAGAGYGYTF,TGCGCCAGCACCCTCGTGGCAGGGGCGGGCTATGGCTACACCTTC
TRBJ2-1,TRBD1,TRBV4-2,-,15,CASSRTGDPYNEQFF,TGTGCCAGCAGCCGGACAGGGGACCCCTACAATGAGCAGTTCTTC
TRBJ1-5,-,TRBV19,-,16,CASSPAGMWGNQPQHF,TGTGCCAGTAGCCCAGCCGGGATGTGGGGCAATCAGCCCCAGCATTTT
TRBJ1-5,TRBD1,TRBV6-5,-,14,CASRGTDSNQPQHF,TGTGCCAGCAGGGGGACAGATAGCAATCAGCCCCAGCATTTT
TRBJ1-6,-,TRBV6-5,-,13,CASKVGLNSPLHF,TGTGCCAGCAAGGTGGGCCTGAATTCACCCCTCCACTTT
TRBJ2-1,-,TRBV19,-,15,CASSNQPLGYNEQFF,TGTGCCAGTAGTAACCAGCCCCTAGGCTACAATGAGCAGTTCTTC
TRBJ2-3,TRBD2,TRBV5-6,once,17,CASSLVTSGRNTDTQYF,TGTGCCAGCAGCTTGGTGACTAGCGGGAGAAATACAGATACGCAGTATTTT
TRBJ1-1,-,TRBV14,-,14,CASSPLVVNTEAFF,TGTGCCAGCAGCCCGTTAGTCGTGAACACTGAAGCTTTCTTT
TRBJ2-7,TRBD1,TRBV10-3,-,14,CAISEGQGRYEQYF,TGTGCCATCAGTGAGGGACAGGGGCGGTACGAGCAGTACTTC
TRBJ2-3,-,TRBV7-9,-,16,CASSPVNSPQSDTQYF,TGTGCCAGCAGCCCTGTAAACAGTCCACAATCAGATACGCAGTATTTT
TRBJ2-4,-,TRBV27,once,16,CASSNGQRLAKNIQYF,TGTGCCAGCAGTAACGGACAGAGACTAGCCAAAAACATTCAGTACTTC
TRBJ1-4,-,TRBV9,-,13,CASSVDMAGELFF,TGTGCCAGCAGCGTAGATATGGCGGGCGAACTGTTTTTT
TRBJ1-1,-,TRBV13,-,13,CASSFTGGTEAFF,TGTGCCAGCAGTTTTACCGGGGGCACTGAAGCTTTCTTT
TRBJ1-5,-,TRBV6-5,-,13,CASSRGGYQPQHF,TGTGCCAGCAGCCGGGGGGGGTATCAGCCCCAGCATTTT
TRBJ1-1,TRBD1,TRBV7-3,once,18,CASSLGPQGARRNTEAFF,TGTGCCAGCAGCTTAGGGCCACAGGGGGCGCGAAGGAACACTGAAGCTTTCTTT
TRBJ1-2,-,TRBV7-9,-,12,CASSLAGVGYTF,TGTGCCAGCAGCTTAGCCGGGGTTGGCTACACCTTC
TRBJ2-2,-,TRBV24-1,-,13,CATSEHMTGELFF,TGTGCCACCAGTGAACACATGACCGGGGAGCTGTTTTTT
TRBJ1-5,TRBD1,TRBV19,-,18,CASSPGTAGLYSNQPQHF,TGTGCCAGTAGTCCAGGGACAGCCGGACTCTATAGCAATCAGCCCCAGCATTTT
TRBJ2-1,TRBD2,TRBV6-6,-,17,CASSHIRGSGTYNEQFF,TGTGCCAGCAGTCACATCCGGGGTAGCGGGACGTACAATGAGCAGTTCTTC
TRBJ2-5,TRBD1,TRBV7-2,-,15,CASSSQGAGGETQYF,TGTGCCAGCAGCTCACAGGGGGCGGGCGGGGAGACCCAGTACTTC
TRBJ1-6,TRBD1,TRBV2,-,15,CASTQRTGTDSPLHF,TGTGCCAGCACCCAAAGGACAGGGACGGATTCACCCCTCCACTTT
TRBJ2-4,-,TRBV28,-,14,CASSLGLAGNIQYF,TGTGCCAGCAGTTTAGGGCTAGCTGGTAACATTCAGTACTTC
TRBJ1-2,-,TRBV5-1,-,15,CASSSTYRAQGGYTF,TGCGCCAGCAGCTCTACTTACAGGGCCCAAGGAGGCTACACCTTC
TRBJ2-3,TRBD1,TRBV19,-,15,CASSAYRGSTDTQYF,TGTGCCAGTAGTGCCTACAGGGGGAGCACAGATACGCAGTATTTT
TRBJ1-1,-,TRBV12-2,-,15,CASRLETERVTEAFF,TGTGCAAGTCGCTTAGAAACGGAGCGAGTCACTGAAGCTTTCTTT
TRBJ2-1,-,TRBV6-5,few,15,CASSYRSGSYNEQFF,TGTGCCAGCAGTTATAGGAGCGGCTCCTACAATGAGCAGTTCTTC
TRBJ1-2,-,TRBV6-5,few,15,CASSTSGSGIYGYTF,-
TRBJ1-6,TRBD1,TRBV5-1,-,14,CASSRDSENSPLHF,TGCGCCAGCAGTCGGGACAGTGAAAATTCACCCCTCCACTTT
TRBJ1-1,-,TRBV5-1,-,13,CASSSDSYGEAFF,TGCGCCAGCAGCTCAGACTCCTACGGTGAAGCTTTCTTT
TRBJ2-1,TRBD2,TRBV19,-,16,CASSGLTSGSYNEQFF,TGTGCCAGTAGCGGTCTGACTAGCGGTTCCTACAATGAGCAGTTCTTC
TRBJ2-1,-,TRBV6-6,-,11,CASSELNEQFF,TGTGCCAGCAGTGAACTCAATGAGCAGTTCTTC
TRBJ1-3,-,TRBV9,-,14,CASSQSVEGNTIYF,TGTGCCAGCAGCCAAAGTGTAGAGGGAAACACCATATATTTT
TRBJ2-2,TRBD2,TRBV5-1,few,16,CASSLLREGHSGELFF,TGCGCCAGCAGCTTGCTGCGGGAGGGCCATTCCGGGGAGCTGTTTTTT
TRBJ1-2,-,TRBV3-1/TRBV3-2,once,14,CASSQEGVNYGYTF,TGTGCCAGCAGCCAAGAAGGAGTTAACTATGGCTACACCTTC
TRBJ1-2,-,TRBV6-6,once,16,CASLSPGRGTDYGYTF,TGTGCCAGTCTTTCTCCTGGGAGGGGAACGGACTATGGCTACACCTTC
TRBJ2-5,TRBD2,TRBV18,-,15,CASSSGRSPQETQYF,TGTGCCAGCTCTAGCGGGAGGAGCCCCCAAGAGACCCAGTACTTC